The present entry profiles one T cell receptor beta chain with its context. Only in-frame clones appear in the TCRdb table, and some are missing; sequencing was by immunoSEQ multiplex PCR. The sample has about 83,000 clones, about 82% seen once. The V end was cut by 0 bases, the J end by 0 bases, with 12 bases between. The CDR3 totals 17 residues. From germline, CDR1 is KGHDR and CDR2 SFDVKD. The source of the sample is a study of blood T cell repertoires in COVID-19. The chain couples TRBV24-1 to TRBJ2-3; weak D call: TRBD2 (5 bases). The TCR comes from a man in his fifties or sixties with active COVID-19. The specimen sequenced was peripheral blood. This chain's CDR3 is CATSDLRMGDSTDTQYF. The CDR3 DNA is TGTGCCACCAGTGATTTGCGAATGGGAGATAGCACAGATACGCAGTATTTT.